These T cell receptor beta chains were read from a single sample in a study of T cells after posttransplantation cyclophosphamide. The protocol was immunoSEQ multiplex PCR, while the TCRdb copy is restricted to in-frame clones and leaves out a portion. The sample has 24,000 or so clones, none seen only once. Sequences were obtained from PBMCs. Receptor source: a woman aged 45-65 years in good health, CMV-negative, and a related stem cell transplant donor. The CDR3 runs from the conserved cysteine through the conserved F or W. The D gene is left open where the match is weak. Each size is once, few, many, or a class for an expanded clone.

len,v_gene,abundance,j_gene,d_gene,CDR3nt,CDR3aa
18,TRBV19,many,TRBJ2-3,TRBD1,TGTGCCAGTAGGCGCTCCGGGACAGGGGGGATTTTCACAGATACGCAGTATTTT,CASRRSGTGGIFTDTQYF
13,TRBV6-5,many,TRBJ2-2,TRBD1,TGTGCCAGCAAGACAGGGGAGACCGGGGAGCTGTTTTTT,CASKTGETGELFF
15,TRBV11-3,many,TRBJ2-1,TRBD2,TGTGCCAGCAGCCAAGGACTAGCGGGGCCCGATGAGCAGTTCTTC,CASSQGLAGPDEQFF
15,TRBV19,many,TRBJ2-1,TRBD2,TGTGCCAGTCTACCCGGGAGGGGACGTACGGTTGAGCAGTTCTTC,CASLPGRGRTVEQFF
14,TRBV6-5,many,TRBJ1-1,TRBD1,TGTGCCAGCAGGGGACGGGACAGGGTGGTTGAAGCTTTCTTT,CASRGRDRVVEAFF
17,TRBV25-1,many,TRBJ2-7,TRBD1,TGTGCCAGCAGTGAAGATAGTCGACAGGGGTTCTCCTACGAGCAGTACTTC,CASSEDSRQGFSYEQYF
13,TRBV10-1,many,TRBJ2-3,NA,TGCGCCAGCTCCGGGACTTCCCCGGATACGCAGTATTTT,CASSGTSPDTQYF
14,TRBV2,many,TRBJ2-1,TRBD1,TGTGCCAGCGGCCGGGACAGGGAGTACAATGAGCAGTTCTTC,CASGRDREYNEQFF
13,TRBV7-9,many,TRBJ2-3,NA,TGTGCCAGCAGCCCCAAGGGGGCAGATACGCAGTATTTT,CASSPKGADTQYF
14,TRBV4-1,many,TRBJ1-4,NA,TGCGCCAGCAGCCACGGGATAGGTAATGAAAAACTGTTTTTT,CASSHGIGNEKLFF
13,TRBV6-1,many,TRBJ1-1,TRBD1,TGTGCCAGCGAGCAGGGGGTGAACACTGAAGCTTTCTTT,CASEQGVNTEAFF
14,TRBV27,many,TRBJ2-3,TRBD1,TGTGCCAGCAGTTTAAACAGGGGGGAAGATACGCAGTATTTT,CASSLNRGEDTQYF
14,TRBV7-2,many,TRBJ2-5,NA,TGTGCCAGCAGCTTAGCTCCCAGGGGAGAGACCCAGTACTTC,CASSLAPRGETQYF
14,TRBV9,many,TRBJ2-7,NA,TGTGCCAGCAGCCCCACTCTGCTCACCTACGAGCAGTACTTC,CASSPTLLTYEQYF
15,TRBV4-1,many,TRBJ2-1,NA,TGCGCCAGCAGCCAAGATCCCGCGTCCGGGAGTGAGCAGTTCTTC,CASSQDPASGSEQFF
16,TRBV7-2,many,TRBJ1-3,NA,TGTGCCAGCAGCCCAGCGGCCGGGGGAGGTGGAAACACCATATATTTT,CASSPAAGGGGNTIYF
16,TRBV27,many,TRBJ1-1,NA,TGTGCCAGCAGGCGAAAGGCGGGGCAACCGAACACTGAAGCTTTCTTT,CASRRKAGQPNTEAFF
15,TRBV5-1,many,TRBJ1-3,TRBD1,TGCGCCAGCAGCGCACAGGGGGGCTCTGGAAACACCATATATTTT,CASSAQGGSGNTIYF
17,TRBV7-9,many,TRBJ2-3,NA,TGTGCCAGCAGCCCCAGATCGGGGGAGGAGAAGGCAGATACGCAGTATTTT,CASSPRSGEEKADTQYF
14,TRBV19,many,TRBJ1-5,NA,TGTGCCAGTAGTCCAACGGGTTCCAATCAGCCCCAGCATTTT,CASSPTGSNQPQHF
15,TRBV29-1,many,TRBJ2-5,TRBD1,TGCAGCGTTGAAATGGGGACAGGGGGCGTGGAGACCCAGTACTTC,CSVEMGTGGVETQYF
15,TRBV18,many,TRBJ2-1,NA,TGTGCCAGCTCACCCATGGCTAGCGACTACAATGAGCAGTTCTTC,CASSPMASDYNEQFF
17,TRBV21-1,many,TRBJ2-5,NA,TGTGCCAGCAGCAAATCGGAGCTAGCGGGAGTGGAAGAGACCCAGTACTTC,CASSKSELAGVEETQYF
14,TRBV5-6,many,TRBJ1-1,NA,TGTGCCAGCAGCCTGGGTTTCCAGAACACTGAAGCTTTCTTT,CASSLGFQNTEAFF
14,TRBV28,many,TRBJ1-3,TRBD1,TGTGCCAGCAACGTGGGACAGCGAAGAAACACCATATATTTT,CASNVGQRRNTIYF
16,TRBV7-9,many,TRBJ2-1,TRBD2,TGTGCCAGCAGCTTATTTGCGGGAGGGAACGGCGATGAGCAGTTCTTC,CASSLFAGGNGDEQFF